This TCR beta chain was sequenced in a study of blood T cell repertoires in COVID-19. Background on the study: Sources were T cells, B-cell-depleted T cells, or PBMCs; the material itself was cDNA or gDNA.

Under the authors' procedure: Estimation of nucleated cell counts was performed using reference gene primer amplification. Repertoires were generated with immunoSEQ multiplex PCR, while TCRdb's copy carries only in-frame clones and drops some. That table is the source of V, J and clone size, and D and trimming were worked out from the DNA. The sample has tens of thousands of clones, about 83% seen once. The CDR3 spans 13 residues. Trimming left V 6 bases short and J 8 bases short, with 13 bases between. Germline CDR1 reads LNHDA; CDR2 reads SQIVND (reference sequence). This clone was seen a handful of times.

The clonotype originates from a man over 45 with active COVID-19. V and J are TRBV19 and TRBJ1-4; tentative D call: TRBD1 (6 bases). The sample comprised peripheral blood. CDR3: CASRGQGGEKLFF. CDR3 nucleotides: TGTGCCAGTAGGGGACAAGGAGGCGAAAAACTGTTTTTT.